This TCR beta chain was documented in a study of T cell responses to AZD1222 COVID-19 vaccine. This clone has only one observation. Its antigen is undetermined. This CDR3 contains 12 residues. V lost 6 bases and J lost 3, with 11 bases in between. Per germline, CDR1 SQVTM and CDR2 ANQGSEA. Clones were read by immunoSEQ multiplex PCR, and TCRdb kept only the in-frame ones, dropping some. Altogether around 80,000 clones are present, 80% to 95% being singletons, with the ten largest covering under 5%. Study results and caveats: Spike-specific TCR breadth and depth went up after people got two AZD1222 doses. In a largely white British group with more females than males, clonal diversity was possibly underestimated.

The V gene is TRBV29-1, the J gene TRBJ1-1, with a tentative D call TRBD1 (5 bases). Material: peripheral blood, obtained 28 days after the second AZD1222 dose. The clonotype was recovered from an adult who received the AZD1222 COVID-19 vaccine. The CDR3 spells CSVQGVYTEAFF. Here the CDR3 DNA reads TGCAGCGTCCAGGGTGTATACACTGAAGCTTTCTTT.